Sequencing of this T cell receptor beta chain was carried out in a study of blood T cell repertoires in COVID-19. In the study's own analysis: Quantification of nucleated cells was approximated via reference gene primer amplification. Data came from immunoSEQ multiplex PCR; TCRdb stores just in-frame clones and leaves some out. V, J and clone size derive from that table, while D and trimming were established from the DNA sequence. This sample has roughly 40,000 clones, with 85% to 95% found just once. After removal of 3 bases from V and 0 bases from J, the junction contained 4 bases not matched to a gene. Germline values: CDR1 SGHRS, CDR2 YFSETQ. This CDR3 has 15 amino acids.

This sequence joins TRBV5-1 and TRBJ2-3; 7 bases align to TRBD1. The receptor's source is a human donor in a cohort sampled during active COVID-19. The material sequenced was peripheral blood. CDR3 sequence: CASSSPGQSTDTQYF. The CDR3 bases are TGCGCCAGCAGCTCCCCGGGACAGAGCACAGATACGCAGTATTTT.